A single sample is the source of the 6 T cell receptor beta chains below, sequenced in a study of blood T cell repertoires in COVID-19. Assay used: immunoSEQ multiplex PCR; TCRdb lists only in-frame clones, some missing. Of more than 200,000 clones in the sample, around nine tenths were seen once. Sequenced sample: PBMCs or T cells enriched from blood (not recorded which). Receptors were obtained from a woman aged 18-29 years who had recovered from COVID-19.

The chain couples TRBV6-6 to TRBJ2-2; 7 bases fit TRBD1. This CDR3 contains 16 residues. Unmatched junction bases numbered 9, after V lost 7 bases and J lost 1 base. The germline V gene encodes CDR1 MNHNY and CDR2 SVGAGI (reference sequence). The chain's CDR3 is CASTLSGQMNTGELFF. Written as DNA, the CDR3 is TGTGCCAGCACTCTCTCGGGACAGATGAACACCGGGGAGCTGTTTTTT.

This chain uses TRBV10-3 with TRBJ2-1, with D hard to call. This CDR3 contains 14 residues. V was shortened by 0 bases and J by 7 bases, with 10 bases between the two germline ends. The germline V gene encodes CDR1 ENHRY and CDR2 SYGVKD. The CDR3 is CAISESTGVNEQFF. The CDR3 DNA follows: TGTGCCATCAGTGAGTCCACGGGTGTTAATGAGCAGTTCTTC.

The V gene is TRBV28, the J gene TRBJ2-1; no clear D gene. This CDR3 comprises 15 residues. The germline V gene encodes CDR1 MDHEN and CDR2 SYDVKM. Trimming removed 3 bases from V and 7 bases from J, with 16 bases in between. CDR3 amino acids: CASSFFGSSLNEQFF. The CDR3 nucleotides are TGTGCCAGCAGTTTCTTCGGATCTAGTTTGAATGAGCAGTTCTTC.

As DNA, the CDR3 is TGCGCCAGCAACTCTGGAGGGCCGGCCACCGGGGAGCTGTTTTTT. Its protein is CASNSGGPATGELFF. The J gene is TRBJ2-2, the V gene TRBV5-1; weak D call: TRBD2 (6 bases). The CDR3 runs to 15 residues. Germline V lookup: CDR1 SGHRS, CDR2 YFSETQ. Between the trimmed V and J ends, which lost 6 bases and 4 bases, there was a span of 16 bases.

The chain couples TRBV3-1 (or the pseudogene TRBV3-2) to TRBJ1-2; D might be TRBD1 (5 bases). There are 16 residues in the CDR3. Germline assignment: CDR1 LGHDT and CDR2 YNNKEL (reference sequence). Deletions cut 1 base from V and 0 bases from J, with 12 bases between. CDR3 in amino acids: CASSQVFTGANYGYTF. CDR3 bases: TGTGCCAGCAGCCAAGTATTCACAGGAGCTAACTATGGCTACACCTTC.

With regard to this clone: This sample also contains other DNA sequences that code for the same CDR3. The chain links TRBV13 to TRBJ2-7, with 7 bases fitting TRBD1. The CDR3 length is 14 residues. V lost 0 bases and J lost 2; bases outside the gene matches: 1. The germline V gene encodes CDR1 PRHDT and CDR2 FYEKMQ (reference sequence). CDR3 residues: CASSLGQGAYEQYF. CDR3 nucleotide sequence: TGTGCCAGCAGCTTAGGTCAGGGGGCCTACGAGCAGTACTTC.